This T cell receptor beta chain was obtained from a study of early T cells in non-severe SARS-CoV-2 infection (dated by TCRdb to about 2021). About the full investigation: TCR sequencing used bulk RNA from unsorted whole blood, so alpha and beta chains could not be paired. Broader findings and caveats from the paper: VDJdb matching was skewed toward anti-spike CD8 responses, so virus-specific expansions were likely underestimated and private and CD4 specificities were missed.

Preparation of the library involved 5' RACE. The run used a NextSeq 500. Unique molecular identifiers were attached to individual cDNA molecules in the TCR library protocol so that sequencing error and PCR bias could be corrected. Both TCR alpha and beta chains were sequenced, and tight co-correlation was observed between alpha and beta sequence abundances in each sample. Concerning the study's data processing: Decombinator V4 was used to perform V gene, J gene and CDR3 annotation of TCR sequences. Expanded TCRs were defined as changing significantly between any two time points under a Poisson model with p below 0.0001. TCR abundances were normalised to the total number of TCRs sequenced per sample and expressed as counts per million. MAIT TCRs were defined by TRAV1-2 paired with TRAJ12, TRAJ20 or TRAJ33, and iNKT TCRs by TRAV10 paired with TRAJ18. A search of VDJdb, accessed on 1 November 2021, was run for TCRs annotated to CMV, EBV and SARS-CoV-2, with TCRs annotated for multiple antigens excluded. Using fastp at Q25 and MiXCR, TCRdb reprocessed the public reads and kept productive beta chains. Rows are unified per CDR3 protein, each entry keeping the most common DNA and genes. The V and J calls, along with clone size, are taken from TCRdb and not from the paper's own processing. This sample is represented by roughly 30,000 distinct CDR3 sequences; around 6.1% of them were singletons. Together, the top ten hold 34% of the sample.

Set within a cohort of healthcare workers in London, UK, this nested case-control study involved weekly PCR testing of nasopharyngeal swabs along with blood sampling. Healthcare workers were enrolled in the week of the UK lockdown, from 23 to 31 March 2020, and were followed every week for up to about 15 weeks. From cysteine to phenylalanine, the CDR3 is 16 amino acids long. Only the CDR3 portion is preserved as DNA: 48 bases, with reading frame beginning at the first base. Via the germline V gene, CDR1 is KGHSH and CDR2 LQKENI. The V end loses 0 bases and the J end loses 2 bases, and a stretch of 11 bases separates them. This clonotype was observed at least ten times. Its antigen remains undetermined. No much larger clone is present one base from it, and per-base qualities are unavailable.

The rearranged chain carries TRBV18 and TRBJ1-5; no confident D gene assignment can be made. The material was whole blood, obtained at baseline. The clonotype was recovered from an adult who was a healthcare worker with PCR-confirmed SARS-CoV-2 infection or an uninfected control (not recorded which). At the DNA level, the sequence is TGTGCCAGCTCACCACCGGGGTACTCGGGCAATCAGCCCCAGCATTTT. Translated, this gives CASSPPGYSGNQPQHF.